Listed here are 2 T cell receptor beta chains from one sample, sequenced in a study of vaccination effects on CD4 cells after COVID-19. Clones were sequenced by immunoSEQ multiplex PCR, and TCRdb holds only the in-frame ones, with some missing. In the table there are around 69,000 clones, around 70% of which are singletons. These receptors have no known antigen. Within the ViraFEST assay, antigen-specific CD4+ T cells underwent expansion with viral peptide pools prior to sequencing. When around 9 days of culture had elapsed, CD4+ T cells were isolated. Each person got two doses of an mRNA SARS-CoV-2 vaccine, BNT162b2 or mRNA-1273. The starting material was CD4+ T cells from PBMCs cultured with HCoV-229E spike peptides, obtained after COVID-19 vaccination. The receptor source for this set is a human donor who received a COVID-19 vaccine.

About this clone itself: At one end, the junction sequence differs from germline, possibly due to a read error. V gene TRBV2 combines with J gene TRBJ1-1, with D perhaps matching TRBD1 (6 bases). Germline CDR1 is SNHLY and CDR2 is FYNNEI. This CDR3 has 10 residues. CDR3 DNA sequence: TGTGCCAGCAGCCTCACGGGGACATCGTTT. As protein: CASSLTGTSF.

This clone turned up a few times. This rearrangement joins TRBV2 to TRBJ1-2, with D possibly being TRBD1 (6 bases). Trimming took off 7 bases at V and 4 bases at J, with 19 bases between the two ends. Germline CDR1 and CDR2: SNHLY and FYNNEI. This CDR3 is built from 15 residues. CDR3 DNA sequence: TGTGCCAGCACTACCACGGGGGGGCTTAGCTATGGCTACACCTTC. It is translated as CASTTTGGLSYGYTF.